This entry concerns a single T cell receptor beta chain. Its antigen is undetermined. Germline values: CDR1 SGHRS, CDR2 YFSETQ. This CDR3 has 15 amino acids. Trimming took 1 base from V and 2 from J, leaving 13 bases between them. The 5'RACE method, run with constant-segment primers, produced TCR alpha and TCR beta cDNA libraries (carrying sample barcodes and UMIs). Via MiXCR, TCRdb re-called the 5' RACE reads, giving one row per CDR3 protein. Of roughly 560,000 distinct CDR3 sequences in the sample, roughly 20% were seen once. The source of the sample is a study of T-cell memory formation after mild COVID-19. The wider study: Largely, TCR clusters stayed within a single donor.

The study's findings and limits: Shrinking CD4+ clones resided mostly in CM and EM, and CD8+ ones in EMRA. Clones that contracted from day 15 to 85 had balanced CD4/CD8; later expanders were CD4+ biased.

The sequenced sample was PBMCs or a T cell subset sorted from them (not recorded which). The chain has TRBV5-1 and TRBJ2-7, with a possible D match to TRBD1 (6 bases). The receptor was isolated from an adult woman who had mild COVID-19 (a few samples of this study predate the infection). Cell type and time point are not known. CDR3 protein: CASSLFPTGTYEQYF. In DNA, the CDR3 is TGCGCCAGCAGCTTGTTTCCGACAGGAACCTACGAGCAGTACTTC.